The 25 T cell receptor beta chains below were found in one sample sequenced in a study of T cells in Graves' hyperthyroidism and ophthalmopathy. Amplified TCR beta CDR3 regions came from RNA transcripts. First-round RT-PCR with HTBI primers amplified the TCR CDR3 region. From the multiplex PCR reads, TCRdb called clonotypes with MiXCR, one entry per CDR3 protein. Of 250,000 to 400,000 distinct CDR3 sequences detected, around 15% appear once; the ten largest clones hold 34%. Sequenced input: blood. The origin of the receptors is a woman aged 40 to 55 with Graves' ophthalmopathy.

This clonotype appeared many times. V and J are TRBV27 and TRBJ1-2; D possibly corresponds to TRBD1 (5 bases). The CDR3 has 13 amino acids. Trimming cost V 3 bases and J 4 bases, with 9 bases left between them. The germline CDR1 and CDR2 sequences are MNHEY and SMNVEV (reference sequence). The CDR3 region is CASSFGGFYGYTF. CDR3 bases: TGTGCCAGCAGTTTTGGGGGTTTCTATGGCTACACCTTC.

This clonotype was seen ten or more times. The chain has TRBV7-8 and TRBJ1-1; D remains ambiguous. Trimming took 2 bases from V and 2 from J, leaving 15 bases between them. The V gene's germline CDR1 is SGHVS and CDR2 FQNEAQ. This CDR3 is 16 amino acids long. The CDR3 DNA reads as TGTGCCAGCAGCTTATTCCATCTTAATCTAAACACTGAAGCTTTCTTT. Translation gives CASSLFHLNLNTEAFF.

This clonotype was recorded many times. This chain joins TRBV11-3 and TRBJ2-5; 7 nucleotides match TRBD1. This CDR3 contains 15 residues. Germline V gene data show CDR1 as SGHNT and CDR2 as YENEEA. V lost 2 bases and J lost 2; bases outside the gene matches: 5. The CDR3 DNA is TGTGCCAGCAGCTTACTAACAGGGGCTCAAGAGACCCAGTACTTC. Its protein product is CASSLLTGAQETQYF.

This clonotype has ten or more counts. The chain employs TRBV18 and TRBJ2-3; D perhaps matches TRBD2 (5 bases). Germline assignment: CDR1 KGHSH and CDR2 LQKENI. Trimming left V 1 base short and J 6 bases short, with 8 bases between. The CDR3 runs to 13 residues. The chain's CDR3 is CASSPLSSDTQYF. As DNA, the CDR3 is TGTGCCAGCTCACCACTATCTAGCGATACGCAGTATTTT.

This clonotype has a handful of counts. The CDR3: CASRSSGTVGYEQYF. Written as DNA, the CDR3 is TGTGCCAGCAGGAGTAGCGGGACAGTCGGCTACGAGCAGTACTTC. The rearrangement uses TRBV2 and TRBJ2-7; possible D gene TRBD2, 8 bases. The CDR3 totals 15 residues. Germline loops: CDR1 SNHLY, CDR2 FYNNEI. Trimming pared 6 bases from V and 3 bases from J, leaving 18 bases between.

This clonotype was seen many times. The rearrangement joins TRBV2 to TRBJ2-2, with D perhaps TRBD1 or TRBD2 (5 bases each). The CDR3 sequence is 16 residues long. The germline V and J ends were trimmed by 7 bases and 4 bases, with 19 bases remaining between them. CDR1 and CDR2 (germline): SNHLY, FYNNEI. CDR3 amino acids: CASTSAGGWGTGELFF. Written as DNA, the CDR3 is TGTGCCAGCACCTCAGCTGGGGGTTGGGGCACCGGGGAGCTGTTTTTT.

This clonotype appeared many times. The genes are TRBV11-3 and TRBJ2-1, with 15 bases lining up with TRBD2. Germline V gives CDR1 SGHNT, CDR2 YENEEA. The V gene end was trimmed by 4 bases and the J gene end by 7 bases; junction bases not matched to a gene: 14. The CDR3 runs to 19 residues. The CDR3 DNA sequence: TGTGCCAGCAGCTCCAGGACTAGCGGGAGGGCCCTGTGGGGGAATGAGCAGTTCTTC. The encoded protein is CASSSRTSGRALWGNEQFF.

This chain uses TRBV7-9 with TRBJ1-1; weak D call: TRBD1 (5 bases). Germline CDR1 reads SEHNR; CDR2 reads FQNEAQ (reference sequence). Deletions cut 6 bases from V and 3 bases from J, with 14 bases between. This CDR3 region has 14 residues. The CDR3 is CASRDTGGYTEAFF. For the CDR3, the DNA is TGTGCCAGCAGAGATACAGGAGGCTACACTGAAGCTTTCTTT.

This clonotype was seen many times. The gene calls are TRBV30 and TRBJ2-7; D unclear. V gave up 2 bases and J gave up 3 bases, with 5 bases separating them. CDR1 and CDR2 from the germline V gene are GTSNPN and SVGIG (reference sequence). This CDR3 has 11 amino acids. The CDR3 sequence: CAWSPGYEQYF. CDR3 nucleotide sequence: TGTGCCTGGAGTCCAGGCTACGAGCAGTACTTC.

This clonotype was counted at least ten times. The chain carries TRBV12-3 or TRBV12-4 and TRBJ1-3; D remains ambiguous. This CDR3 has 13 amino acids. V lost 8 bases and J lost 2, with 10 bases in between. The CDR3 spells CASDSRAGNTIYF. The DNA for the CDR3 is TGTGCCAGCGATTCGAGGGCTGGAAACACCATATATTTT.

This clonotype was picked up many times. This sequence joins TRBV6-1 and TRBJ1-5, with D unclear. V shed 1 base and J shed 5 bases, with 6 bases lying between them. Looked up from germline, CDR1 is MNHNS and CDR2 is SASEGT. This CDR3 is 13 amino acids long. For the CDR3, the DNA is TGTGCCAGCAGTGAAGGAGGTGATCAGCCCCAGCATTTT. As protein: CASSEGGDQPQHF.

This clonotype was observed a few times. This chain links TRBV2 with TRBJ2-1; unclear D gene. The CDR3 contains 18 residues. From germline, CDR1 is SNHLY and CDR2 FYNNEI. V shed 6 bases and J shed 2 bases, with 23 bases lying between them. Here the CDR3 DNA reads TGTGCCAGCAGGAGTAATTTAGTCGGGCGCTCTACCTACAATGAGCAGTTCTTC. It encodes CASRSNLVGRSTYNEQFF.

There are many counts of this clonotype. The chain recombines TRBV6-6 with TRBJ1-1, with D unresolved. Germline CDR1 MNHNY, CDR2 SVGAGI (reference sequence). The V and J ends lost 0 bases and 5 bases respectively, with 13 bases between them. The CDR3 runs 15 residues. This CDR3 is CASSYSKRRRTEAFF. The CDR3 DNA is TGTGCCAGCAGTTACTCGAAACGACGGCGGACTGAAGCTTTCTTT.

This clonotype was seen at least ten times. The V and J genes are TRBV9 and TRBJ2-5; 11 bases match TRBD2. The germline gives CDR1 SGDLS, CDR2 YYNGEE. The V gene end was trimmed by 2 bases and the J gene end by 1 base; junction bases not matched to a gene: 10. The CDR3 totals 18 residues. DNA of the CDR3: TGTGCCAGCAGCGTCGGCCTAGCGGGAGGCCCTCCCCAAGAGACCCAGTACTTC. Its protein product is CASSVGLAGGPPQETQYF.

The sample holds many counts of this clonotype. The junction does not match germline at one end; this may be a read error. V gene TRBV6-2 or TRBV6-3 combines with J gene TRBJ1-5, with 7 bases aligning to TRBD1. The CDR3 length is 16 residues. The germline V gene encodes CDR1 MNHEY and CDR2 SVGEGT. For the CDR3, the DNA is TGTGCCAGCAGTACTTTCGGGACAGCTAGCGATCAGCCCCAGCATTTT. Translation: CASSTFGTASDQPQHF.

In its sample, this clonotype was seen many times. The rearrangement links TRBV27 to TRBJ1-6; D is uncertain. The V and J ends lost 8 bases and 6 bases respectively, with 14 bases between them. Looked up from germline, CDR1 is MNHEY and CDR2 is SMNVEV (reference sequence). CDR3 size: 14 residues. CDR3 in amino acids: CASLDRAGNSPLHF. CDR3 nucleotides: TGTGCCAGCCTAGATCGGGCGGGTAATTCACCCCTCCACTTT.

This clonotype was counted a few times. CDR3 loop: CASALTGAGPEKLFF. In nucleotides, the CDR3 is TGTGCCAGCGCCTTAACCGGGGCTGGGCCCGAAAAACTGTTTTTT. The chain recombines TRBV12-3 or TRBV12-4 with TRBJ1-4, with D tentatively TRBD1 (5 bases). Deletions cut 8 bases from V and 8 bases from J, with 21 bases between. CDR3 size: 15 residues.

The V call is TRBV5-1, the J call TRBJ2-2; D is possibly TRBD2 (6 bases). The CDR3 is 16 residues long. Germline V lookup: CDR1 SGHRS, CDR2 YFSETQ. The V end was cut by 1 base, the J end by 0 bases, with 10 bases between. CDR3 sequence reads: CASSLLRGTNTGELFF. DNA for the CDR3: TGCGCCAGCAGCTTGTTACGCGGGACGAACACCGGGGAGCTGTTTTTT. Complete variable domain (other parts from reference TRBV5-1 and TRBJ2-2): KAGVTQTPRYLIKTRGQQVTLSCSPISGHRSVSWYQQTPGQGLQFLFEYFSETQRNKGNFPGRFSGRQFSNSRSEMNVSTLELGDSALYLCASSLLRGTNTGELFFGEGSRLTVL.

The V and J genes are TRBV7-9 and TRBJ2-1, with D perhaps assigned TRBD1 or TRBD2 (6 bases each). The CDR3 is 16 amino acids. Per the germline V gene, CDR1 is SEHNR and CDR2 is FQNEAQ (reference sequence). Trimming cost V 2 bases and J 10 bases, with 21 bases left between them. The CDR3 region is CASSLPGGTKREEQFF. CDR3 coding DNA: TGTGCCAGCAGCTTACCAGGCGGGACAAAAAGGGAGGAGCAGTTCTTC.

This clonotype was observed a single time. The CDR3 bases are TGTGCCAGCGGCCCGCTGCGGGAGGGCCCAGGGACCGGGGAGCTGTTTTTT. The encoded protein is CASGPLREGPGTGELFF. The rearrangement joins TRBV28 to TRBJ2-2, with 9 bases matching TRBD2. Trimming removed 8 bases from V and 5 bases from J; junction bases left unmatched: 15. Germline V gives CDR1 MDHEN, CDR2 SYDVKM. The CDR3 covers 17 residues. The variable domain in full, completed from reference TRBV28 and TRBJ2-2, reads DVKVTQSSRYLVKRTGEKVFLECVQDMDHENMFWYRQDPGLGLRLIYFSYDVKMKEKGDIPEGYSVSREKKERFSLILESASTNQTSMYLCASGPLREGPGTGELFFGEGSRLTVL.

This chain links TRBV3-1 with TRBJ2-1; 8 positions agree with TRBD2. The germline V gene encodes CDR1 LGHDT and CDR2 YNNKEL (reference sequence). This CDR3 region has 15 residues. The junction had 12 bases not matched to a gene; V was cut back by 7 bases and J by 7 bases. The CDR3 spells CASTEDRGGLNEQFF. The CDR3 nucleotides are TGTGCCAGCACCGAAGACCGGGGGGGCTTAAATGAGCAGTTCTTC.

This clonotype appeared many times. The rearrangement links TRBV28 to TRBJ2-7; the match to TRBD2 covers 9 bases. V trimming: 1 base; J trimming: 0 bases; junction bases outside the gene matches: 7. Germline CDR1 is MDHEN and CDR2 is SYDVKM. This CDR3 region has 17 residues. The CDR3 nucleotides are TGTGCCAGCAGTTTATACCACCTAGCGGGAACCTCCTACGAGCAGTACTTC. It is translated as CASSLYHLAGTSYEQYF.

In its sample, this clonotype was seen many times. V usage is TRBV6-1 and J usage is TRBJ1-1; TRBD1 aligns across 7 bases. This CDR3 is 13 amino acids long. Trimming took 5 bases from V and 1 from J; bases not matched to a gene: 1. From germline, CDR1 is MNHNS and CDR2 SASEGT. The CDR3 sequence is CASSTGENTEAFF. CDR3 DNA sequence: TGTGCCAGCAGTACAGGGGAGAACACTGAAGCTTTCTTT.

The rearrangement links TRBV19 to TRBJ2-3; no definite D call. Germline V CDR1 and CDR2: LNHDA, SQIVND (reference sequence). The ends were cut back, 5 bases at V and 5 bases at J, with 8 bases in the middle. This CDR3 is built from 12 residues. The CDR3 DNA reads TGTGCCAGTAGTGAAGTAAGAGATACGCAGTATTTT. This translates into CASSEVRDTQYF.

In this sample, this clonotype turned up many times. The chain employs TRBV6-1 and TRBJ2-7; TRBD1 or TRBD2 may be the D gene (5 bases each). Germline V gene lookup returns CDR1 MNHNS and CDR2 SASEGT. The length of the CDR3 is 11 residues. V was shortened by 8 bases and J by 7 bases, with 12 bases between the two germline ends. In DNA form, the CDR3 reads TGTGCCAGCGGGGGTAGGGCGGAGCAGTACTTC. Amino acid sequence: CASGGRAEQYF.